A single sample gave rise to the 14 T cell receptor beta chains below, sequenced in a study of cytomegalovirus exposure and HLA in healthy donors. The study ran its PCR with 60 Vbeta and 13 Jbeta primers. Libraries were prepared by immunoSEQ multiplex PCR; TCRdb keeps only in-frame clonotypes and omits some of them. Among 130,000 to 150,000 clones listed, approximately 78% were seen once. Sequenced sample: PBMCs. These receptors were collected from a woman aged 18-35 years in good health and CMV-seropositive.

V usage is TRBV19 and J usage is TRBJ2-2, with 9 bases fitting TRBD1. CDR3 length: 15 amino acids. Germline lookup yields CDR1 LNHDA and CDR2 SQIVND (reference sequence). The junction had 8 bases not matched to a gene; V was cut back by 7 bases and J by 5 bases. The CDR3 reads CASKNRGLSTGELFF. In nucleotides, the CDR3 is TGTGCCAGTAAAAACAGGGGGCTGTCAACCGGGGAGCTGTTTTTT.

This chain links TRBV13 with TRBJ2-3; 7 bases are shared with TRBD2. V shed 5 bases, J shed 4 bases, and the junction held 9 bases outside the gene matches. Germline assignment: CDR1 PRHDT and CDR2 FYEKMQ (reference sequence). The CDR3 is 15 residues long. CDR3 protein: CASSPVGGVADTQYF. As DNA, the CDR3 is TGTGCCAGCAGCCCCGTTGGGGGGGTGGCAGATACGCAGTATTTT.

This rearrangement joins TRBV5-1 to TRBJ1-2, with D possibly being TRBD1 (5 bases). The CDR3 is 13 amino acids. Germline-derived CDR1 and CDR2 are SGHRS and YFSETQ. V lost 0 bases and J lost 3, with 6 bases in between. DNA of the CDR3: TGCGCCAGCAGCTTGGAAGGGGACTATGGCTACACCTTC. Translated, it gives CASSLEGDYGYTF.

DNA of the CDR3: TGTGCCAGCAGCTTAGAAGGGGGCTACGAGCAGTACTTC. The encoded protein is CASSLEGGYEQYF. This chain joins TRBV7-9 and TRBJ2-7, with a weak D call TRBD1 (6 bases). The CDR3 covers 13 residues. In germline, CDR1 is SEHNR, CDR2 FQNEAQ (reference sequence). Trimming removed 1 base from V and 3 bases from J, with 7 bases in between.

The J gene is TRBJ2-2, the V gene TRBV10-2; D is possibly TRBD2 (6 bases). V lost 7 bases and J lost 2, with 11 bases in between. The CDR3 length is 14 residues. Germline assignment: CDR1 WSHSY and CDR2 SAAADI. The DNA for the CDR3 is TGCGCCAGCACCGGGACTGGCAACACCGGGGAGCTGTTTTTT. Translated, it gives CASTGTGNTGELFF.

The rearrangement links TRBV5-1 to TRBJ2-1; 12 bases agree with TRBD2. V lost 2 bases and J lost 0; bases outside the gene matches: 3. The CDR3 runs 17 residues. Germline V gene sequence: CDR1 SGHRS, CDR2 YFSETQ. CDR3 sequence reads: CASSLRTSGVSYNEQFF. The CDR3 nucleotides are TGCGCCAGCAGCTTACGGACTAGCGGGGTCTCCTACAATGAGCAGTTCTTC. The full variable domain, completed using reference TRBV5-1 and TRBJ2-1, is KAGVTQTPRYLIKTRGQQVTLSCSPISGHRSVSWYQQTPGQGLQFLFEYFSETQRNKGNFPGRFSGRQFSNSRSEMNVSTLELGDSALYLCASSLRTSGVSYNEQFFGPGTRLTVL.

The genes are TRBV6-5 and TRBJ1-2, with 8 bases fitting TRBD1. The CDR3 is 15 amino acids. The germline CDR1 and CDR2 sequences are MNHEY and SVGAGI. J gave up 6 bases and V 4 bases, and 10 bases lay outside the gene matches. CDR3 DNA: TGTGCCAGCAGTTCCCCCGGACAGGGTAGAGATGGCTACACCTTC. Encoded protein: CASSSPGQGRDGYTF.

In this sample, this clone turned up once. The V gene is TRBV9, the J gene TRBJ2-7; 10 bases are a match to TRBD1. The CDR3 spans 15 residues. Germline V gene sequence: CDR1 SGDLS, CDR2 YYNGEE. Unmatched junction bases numbered 6, after V lost 0 bases and J lost 6 bases. The CDR3 spells CASSVATGQGSEQYF. The CDR3 coding sequence is TGTGCCAGCAGCGTAGCTACGGGACAGGGGTCCGAGCAGTACTTC. Full variable domain (rest looked up from reference TRBV9 and TRBJ2-7): DSGVTQTPKHLITATGQRVTLRCSPRSGDLSVYWYQQSLDQGLQFLIQYYNGEERAKGNILERFSAQQFPDLHSELNLSSLELGDSALYFCASSVATGQGSEQYFGPGTRLTVT.

This chain links TRBV14 with TRBJ2-2; tentatively, D is TRBD1 (6 bases). The CDR3 spans 16 residues. Per germline, CDR1 SGHDN and CDR2 FVKESK. V was pared by 5 bases and J by 2 bases, with 15 bases between. The chain's CDR3 is CASSLTGIVNTGELFF. The DNA for the CDR3 is TGTGCCAGCAGCTTAACAGGGATAGTCAACACCGGGGAGCTGTTTTTT.

This chain connects TRBV10-3 to TRBJ2-7; D call uncertain. The ends were cut back, 3 bases at V and 1 base at J, with 4 bases in the middle. The germline CDR1 and CDR2 sequences are ENHRY and SYGVKD. The CDR3 covers 12 residues. CDR3 protein: CAISDTSYEQYF. The DNA for the CDR3 is TGTGCCATCAGTGACACTTCCTACGAGCAGTACTTC.

This clone was detected only once. This sequence joins TRBV9 and TRBJ2-7; TRBD1 is a possible D gene (6 bases). Germline CDR1 reads SGDLS; CDR2 reads YYNGEE. V shed 2 bases and J shed 5 bases, with 11 bases lying between them. This CDR3 contains 13 residues. CDR3 sequence (DNA): TGTGCCAGCAGCGTGGGACAAAGGGACGAGCAGTACTTC. Protein product: CASSVGQRDEQYF. The entire variable domain, with the rest obtained from reference TRBV9 and TRBJ2-7, is as follows: DSGVTQTPKHLITATGQRVTLRCSPRSGDLSVYWYQQSLDQGLQFLIQYYNGEERAKGNILERFSAQQFPDLHSELNLSSLELGDSALYFCASSVGQRDEQYFGPGTRLTVT.

This rearrangement joins TRBV15 to TRBJ1-2; D is unclear. The CDR3 runs to 14 residues. The V end lost 4 bases, the J end lost 2 bases, and 11 bases lay between the germline ends. Per the germline V gene, CDR1 is LNHNV and CDR2 is YYDKDF (reference sequence). The DNA for the CDR3 is TGTGCCACCAGCACCGGGATCATCAACTATGGCTACACCTTC. This sequence encodes CATSTGIINYGYTF.

The chain carries TRBV6-5 and TRBJ1-5, with D maybe TRBD1 (6 bases). The CDR3 covers 15 residues. Germline assignment: CDR1 MNHEY and CDR2 SVGAGI. V was clipped by 5 bases and J by 0 bases, with 11 bases between them. This chain's CDR3 is CASSRNRASNQPQHF. CDR3 in DNA: TGTGCCAGCAGTCGTAACAGGGCTAGCAATCAGCCCCAGCATTTT.

This clone came up many times. The CDR3 loop reads CASSDSIGADTQYF. Written as DNA, the CDR3 is TGTGCCAGCAGTGACTCGATAGGGGCAGATACGCAGTATTTT. This sequence joins TRBV6-4 and TRBJ2-3, with D possibly being TRBD1 (5 bases). The CDR3 is 14 amino acids. Germline CDR1 is MRHNA and CDR2 is SNTAGT. Trimming stripped 0 bases from V and 4 bases from J, with 8 bases between.